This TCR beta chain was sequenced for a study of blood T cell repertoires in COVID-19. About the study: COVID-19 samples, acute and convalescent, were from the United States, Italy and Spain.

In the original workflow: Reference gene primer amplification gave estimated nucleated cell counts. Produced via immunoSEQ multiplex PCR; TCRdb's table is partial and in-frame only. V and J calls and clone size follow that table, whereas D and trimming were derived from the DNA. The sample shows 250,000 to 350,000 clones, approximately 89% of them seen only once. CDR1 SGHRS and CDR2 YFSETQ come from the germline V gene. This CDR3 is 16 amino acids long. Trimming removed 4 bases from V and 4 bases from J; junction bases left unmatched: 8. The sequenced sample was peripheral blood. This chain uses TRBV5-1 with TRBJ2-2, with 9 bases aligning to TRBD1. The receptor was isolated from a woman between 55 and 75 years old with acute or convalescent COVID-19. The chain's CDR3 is CASSHSGQGSTGELFF. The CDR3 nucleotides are TGCGCCAGCAGCCACTCCGGACAGGGGAGCACCGGGGAGCTGTTTTTT.